The T cell receptor (beta chain) under discussion was sequenced for a study of glioma-infiltrating T cells. TCR alpha and beta CDR3 regions were amplified from RNA using iRepertoire nested multiplex PCR. Input was roughly 85-450 ng of tissue mRNA or PBMC total RNA. Each CDR3 protein gets one entry after TCRdb re-called the multiplex PCR reads with MiXCR. The sample holds about 17,000 distinct CDR3 sequences, over 45% seen once. Overall study findings and caveats: Non-neoplastic patients had below-expected tissue-blood divergence, while all gliomas exceeded expectation. Very few CDR3 sequences were shared between tissue and blood.

Note on this clonotype: Its antigen is still unknown.

This CDR3 is 12 amino acids long. Deletions cut 3 bases from V and 3 bases from J, with 6 bases between. Germline V gene lookup returns CDR1 MDHEN and CDR2 SYDVKM. The sequencing sample was made of glioma tissue, nonneoplastic brain tissue, or PBMCs (not recorded which). This clonotype was sampled from a human donor with low-grade glioma or glioblastoma, undergoing nonglioma brain surgery, or in good health (not recorded which). The chain employs TRBV28 and TRBJ2-7; D ambiguous. The CDR3 protein is CASSFSYYEQYF. CDR3 in DNA: TGTGCCAGCAGTTTTTCCTACTACGAGCAGTACTTC.